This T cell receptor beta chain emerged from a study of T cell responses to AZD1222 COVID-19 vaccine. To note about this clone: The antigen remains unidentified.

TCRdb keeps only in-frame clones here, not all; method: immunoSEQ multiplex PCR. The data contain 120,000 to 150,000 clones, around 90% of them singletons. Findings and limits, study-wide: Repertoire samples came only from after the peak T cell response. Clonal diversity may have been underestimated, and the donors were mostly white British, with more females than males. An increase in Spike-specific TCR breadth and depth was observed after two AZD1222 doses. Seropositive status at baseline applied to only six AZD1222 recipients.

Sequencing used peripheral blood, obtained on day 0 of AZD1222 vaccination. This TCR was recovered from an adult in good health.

As DNA, the CDR3 is TGCGCCAGCAGCCGAGGGGATCCCAGTTCACCCCTCCACTTT. Protein sequence: CASSRGDPSSPLHF. The genes are TRBV5-1 and TRBJ1-6; tentatively, D is TRBD1 (5 bases). Germline lookup yields CDR1 SGHRS and CDR2 YFSETQ. The ends were cut back, 4 bases at V and 9 bases at J, with 14 bases in the middle. The CDR3 sequence is 14 residues long.